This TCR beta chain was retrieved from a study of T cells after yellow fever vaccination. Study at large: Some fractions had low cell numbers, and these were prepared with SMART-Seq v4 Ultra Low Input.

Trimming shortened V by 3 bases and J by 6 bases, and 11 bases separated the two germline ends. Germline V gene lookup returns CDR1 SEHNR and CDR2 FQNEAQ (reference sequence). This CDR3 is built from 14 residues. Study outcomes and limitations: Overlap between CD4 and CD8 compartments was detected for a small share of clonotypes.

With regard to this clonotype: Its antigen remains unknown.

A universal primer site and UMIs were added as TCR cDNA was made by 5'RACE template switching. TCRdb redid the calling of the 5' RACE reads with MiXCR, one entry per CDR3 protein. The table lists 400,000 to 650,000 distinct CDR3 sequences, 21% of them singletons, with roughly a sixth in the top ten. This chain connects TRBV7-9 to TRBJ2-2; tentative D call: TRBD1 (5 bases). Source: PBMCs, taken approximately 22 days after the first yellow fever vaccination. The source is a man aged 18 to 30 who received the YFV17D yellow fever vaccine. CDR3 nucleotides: TGTGCCAGCAGCTTGAGGACACCCCCCGGGGAGCTGTTTTTT. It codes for CASSLRTPPGELFF.